The following is a T cell receptor (beta chain) sequence with its context. This entry is derived from a study of shared T cell receptors in the human thymus. The CDR3 contains 15 residues. The ends lost 5 bases at V and 3 bases at J; junction bases unmatched: 6. The germline CDR1 and CDR2 sequences are MNHEY and SMNVEV (reference sequence). The data were produced by immunoSEQ multiplex PCR, yet TCRdb's version contains in-frame clones alone and is incomplete. The table records about 400,000 clones, approximately 95% of them present only once. Sequencing used thymocytes. The V and J genes are TRBV27 and TRBJ2-1; 8 nucleotides align to TRBD1. This sequence originates from a human donor. The CDR3 region has the DNA TGTGCCAGCAGTCCCCGGGACAGGAACTACAATGAGCAGTTCTTC. Its protein is CASSPRDRNYNEQFF.